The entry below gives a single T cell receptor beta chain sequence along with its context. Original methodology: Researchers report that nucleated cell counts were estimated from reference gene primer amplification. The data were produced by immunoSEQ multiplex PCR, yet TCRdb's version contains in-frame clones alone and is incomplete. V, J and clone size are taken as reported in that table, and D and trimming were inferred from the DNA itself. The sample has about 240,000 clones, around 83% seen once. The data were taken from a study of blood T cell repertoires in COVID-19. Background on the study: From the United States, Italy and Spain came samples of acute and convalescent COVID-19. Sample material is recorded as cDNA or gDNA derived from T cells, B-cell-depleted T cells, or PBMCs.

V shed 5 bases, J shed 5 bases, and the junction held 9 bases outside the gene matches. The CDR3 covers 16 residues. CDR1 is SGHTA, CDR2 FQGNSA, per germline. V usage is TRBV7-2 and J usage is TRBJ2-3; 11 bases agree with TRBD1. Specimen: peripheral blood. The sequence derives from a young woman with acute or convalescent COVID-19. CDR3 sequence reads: CASSRQPGQGVDTQYF. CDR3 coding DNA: TGTGCCAGCAGCCGGCAGCCGGGACAGGGGGTAGATACGCAGTATTTT.